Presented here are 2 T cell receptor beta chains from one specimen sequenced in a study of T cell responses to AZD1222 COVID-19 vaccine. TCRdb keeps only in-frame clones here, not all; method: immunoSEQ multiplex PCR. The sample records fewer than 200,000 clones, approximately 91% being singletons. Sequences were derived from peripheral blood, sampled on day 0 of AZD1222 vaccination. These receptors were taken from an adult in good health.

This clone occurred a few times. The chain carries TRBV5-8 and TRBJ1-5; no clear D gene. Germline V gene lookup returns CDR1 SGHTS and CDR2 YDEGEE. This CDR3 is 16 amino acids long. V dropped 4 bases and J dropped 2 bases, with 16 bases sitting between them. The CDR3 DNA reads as TGTGCCAGCAGCCTTTTTACTGGGGTTGGCAATCAGCCCCAGCATTTT. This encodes CASSLFTGVGNQPQHF.

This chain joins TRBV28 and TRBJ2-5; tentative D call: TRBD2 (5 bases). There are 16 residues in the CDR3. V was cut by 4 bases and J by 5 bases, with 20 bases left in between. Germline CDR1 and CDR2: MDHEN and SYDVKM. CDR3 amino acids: CASSSAGVISVETQYF. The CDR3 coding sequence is TGTGCCAGCAGTTCCGCCGGGGTCATTAGTGTGGAGACCCAGTACTTC.